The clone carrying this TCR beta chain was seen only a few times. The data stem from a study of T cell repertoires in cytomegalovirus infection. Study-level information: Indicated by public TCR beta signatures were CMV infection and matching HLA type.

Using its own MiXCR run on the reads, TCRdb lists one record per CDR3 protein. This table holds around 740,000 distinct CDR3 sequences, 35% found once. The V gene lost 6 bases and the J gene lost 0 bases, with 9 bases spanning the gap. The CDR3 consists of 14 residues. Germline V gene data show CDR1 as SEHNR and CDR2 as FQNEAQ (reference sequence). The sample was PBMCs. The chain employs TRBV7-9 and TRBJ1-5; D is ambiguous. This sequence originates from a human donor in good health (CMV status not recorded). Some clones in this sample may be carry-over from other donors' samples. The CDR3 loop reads CASSVGVSNQPQHF. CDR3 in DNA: TGTGCCAGCAGTGTCGGGGTTAGCAATCAGCCCCAGCATTTT.